The 31 T cell receptor beta chains below all came from one sample that was sequenced in a study of early T cells in non-severe SARS-CoV-2 infection. TCRdb processed the 5' RACE reads anew with MiXCR; each CDR3 protein has one entry. The data contain under 30,000 distinct CDR3 sequences, 5% of them singletons. The sample consisted of whole blood. These receptors originate from an adult who was a healthcare worker with PCR-confirmed SARS-CoV-2 infection or an uninfected control (not recorded which).

The chain recombines TRBV29-1 with TRBJ1-1; D is uncertain. Germline CDR1 and CDR2: SQVTM and ANQGSEA. The CDR3 spans 11 residues. The V gene lost 5 bases and the J gene lost 2 bases, with 6 bases spanning the gap. Here the CDR3 reads CSVLDNTEAFF. In DNA form, the CDR3 reads TGCAGCGTTTTGGATAACACTGAAGCTTTCTTT. The complete variable domain, with remaining parts taken from reference TRBV29-1 and TRBJ1-1, reads SAVISQKPSRDICQRGTSLTIQCQVDSQVTMMFWYRQQPGQSLTLIATANQGSEATYESGFVIDKFPISRPNLTFSTLTVSNMSPEDSSIYLCSVLDNTEAFFGQGTRLTVV.

This clonotype was found many times. This chain joins TRBV11-2 and TRBJ2-7; TRBD2 agrees at 13 bases. The CDR3 has 16 residues. CDR1 is SGHAT and CDR2 is FQNNGV in the germline V gene. The trim removed 7 bases at V and 6 bases at J, leaving 12 bases unmatched. CDR3 DNA: TGTGCCAGCACCATAAGGACTAGCGGGAGCAGGGGCGAGCAGTACTTC. Its translation is CASTIRTSGSRGEQYF.

This clonotype appeared many times. This sequence joins TRBV6-1 and TRBJ1-1, with 9 bases that match TRBD1. Trimming took 6 bases from V and 7 from J; bases not matched to a gene: 9. CDR3 length: 14 residues. Germline-derived CDR1 and CDR2 are MNHNS and SASEGT. The CDR3 here is CASRGYRGRIEAFF. The CDR3 DNA is TGTGCCAGCAGGGGATACAGGGGGCGAATTGAAGCTTTCTTT.

This clonotype was seen only a few times. V and J are TRBV11-3 and TRBJ2-3, with TRBD2 matching 9 bases. The CDR3 covers 17 residues. Germline CDR1 is SGHNT and CDR2 is YENEEA. Trimming at V came to 2 bases and at J to 1 base, leaving 7 bases not matched to a gene. The CDR3, as DNA: TGTGCCAGCAGCTTATCCGCGGGGGGGCTCGGCACAGATACGCAGTATTTT. Translated: CASSLSAGGLGTDTQYF.

This clonotype has a handful of counts. CDR3 amino acids: CASSRNGISGDYEQYF. For the CDR3, the DNA is TGTGCCAGCAGCCGGAATGGTATATCAGGGGACTACGAGCAGTACTTC. The V and J genes are TRBV3-1 and TRBJ2-7; D possibly corresponds to TRBD1 (6 bases). The CDR3 is 16 amino acids. V was trimmed by 4 bases and J by 3 bases, leaving 19 bases between them. CDR1 and CDR2 (germline): LGHDT, YNNKEL (reference sequence).

This clonotype has at least ten counts. The chain joins TRBV7-9 to TRBJ2-1; 12 bases match TRBD2. CDR3 length equals 16 residues. Germline V gene data show CDR1 as SEHNR and CDR2 as FQNEAQ (reference sequence). The junction had 1 base not matched to a gene; V was cut back by 3 bases and J by 1 base. CDR3 DNA: TGTGCCAGCAGCTTCACTAGCGGGAGGTCCTACAATGAGCAGTTCTTC. Translated: CASSFTSGRSYNEQFF.

This clonotype showed up many times. The chain joins TRBV2 to TRBJ1-1, with D tentatively TRBD1 (5 bases). This CDR3 spans 13 amino acids. The germline V gene encodes CDR1 SNHLY and CDR2 FYNNEI. Deletions cut 4 bases from V and 2 bases from J, with 8 bases between. The CDR3 nucleotides are TGTGCCAGCAGTGGGACACCTAACACTGAAGCTTTCTTT. Translating gives CASSGTPNTEAFF.

Ten or more counts support this clonotype. This rearrangement joins TRBV18 to TRBJ2-7; D gene uncertain. Trimming shortened V by 5 bases and J by 5 bases, and 7 bases separated the two germline ends. Germline V gene lookup returns CDR1 KGHSH and CDR2 LQKENI. The CDR3 covers 11 residues. The CDR3 bases are TGTGCCAGCTCAGCCCTTGACGAGCAGTACTTC. Translation gives CASSALDEQYF.

The chain uses TRBV11-2 and TRBJ2-1; maybe TRBD1 (8 bases). Trimming took 3 bases from V and 4 from J, leaving 25 bases between them. CDR3 length: 19 residues. Germline V gene sequence: CDR1 SGHAT, CDR2 FQNNGV. The CDR3 reads CASSFPTGATAGSYNEQFF. The CDR3 nucleotides read TGTGCCAGCAGCTTTCCGACAGGGGCTACAGCGGGATCTTACAATGAGCAGTTCTTC.

The table lists this clonotype with many counts. V is TRBV20-1 and J is TRBJ1-5; 7 bases line up with TRBD1. The germline gives CDR1 DFQATT, CDR2 SNEGSKA (reference sequence). The length of the CDR3 is 15 residues. V gave up 3 bases and J gave up 3 bases; unmatched junction bases: 8. CDR3 sequence (DNA): TGCAGTGCTAGGTCCCGGGACAGACACAATCAGCCCCAGCATTTT. It translates to CSARSRDRHNQPQHF.

The chain carries TRBV18 and TRBJ2-7; 7 bases match TRBD2. V gave up 2 bases and J gave up 7 bases; unmatched junction bases: 11. Germline assignment: CDR1 KGHSH and CDR2 LQKENI. This CDR3 region has 15 residues. Written as DNA, the CDR3 is TGTGCCAGCTCACCAAAGCGGGACCCACTCGGAGAGCAGTACTTC. It is translated as CASSPKRDPLGEQYF.

The rearrangement joins TRBV7-9 to TRBJ1-4; D is perhaps TRBD1 (6 bases). The germline V gene encodes CDR1 SEHNR and CDR2 FQNEAQ (reference sequence). The length of the CDR3 is 14 residues. The chain's CDR3 is CGTDPGTRSEKLFF. CDR3 nucleotide sequence: TGTGGGACAGACCCGGGGACTCGCAGTGAAAAACTGTTTTTT.

Comment on this clonotype: A single base separates this from a much larger clone, so it may be a read error. The rearrangement links TRBV5-1 to TRBJ2-1; D might be TRBD1 (6 bases). V lost 0 bases and J lost 9, with 13 bases in between. The CDR3 is 14 amino acids. CDR1 is SGHRS and CDR2 is YFSETQ in the germline V gene. The CDR3 is CASSLGGHDSEQFF. CDR3 nucleotide sequence: TGCGCCAGCAGCTTGGGGGGGCATGATAGTGAGCAGTTCTTC.

This clonotype turned up a few times. The chain couples TRBV7-2 to TRBJ2-5, with D perhaps assigned TRBD1 or TRBD2 (6 bases each). CDR1 SGHTA and CDR2 FQGNSA come from the germline V gene. V was pared by 3 bases and J by 10 bases, with 12 bases between. This CDR3 comprises 12 residues. The CDR3 nucleotides read TGTGCCAGCAGCTTCGAAGGGGGGCACCAGTACTTC. Translated, it gives CASSFEGGHQYF.

This clonotype occurred many times. This chain connects TRBV12-3 or TRBV12-4 to TRBJ2-7, with D perhaps matching TRBD1 (6 bases). The CDR3 sequence is 14 residues long. V gave up 4 bases and J gave up 0 bases, with 10 bases separating them. CDR3 loop: CASSSRDTSYEQYF. CDR3 sequence (DNA): TGTGCCAGCAGTTCCCGGGACACCTCCTACGAGCAGTACTTC.

In this sample, this clonotype turned up many times. This chain joins TRBV20-1 and TRBJ2-1, with D possibly TRBD1 on 6 matching bases. The CDR3 runs to 14 residues. Germline V CDR1 and CDR2: DFQATT, SNEGSKA (reference sequence). Trimming cost V 3 bases and J 7 bases, with 16 bases left between them. CDR3 DNA sequence: TGCAGTGCTAGCCCAGGGGCTACGAGGAATGAGCAGTTCTTC. Translation gives CSASPGATRNEQFF.

Regarding this clonotype: A read error may explain this, as a much larger clone is one base away. This chain connects TRBV7-7 to TRBJ1-1; D is uncertain. The germline V gene encodes CDR1 SSHAT and CDR2 FNYEAQ (reference sequence). The CDR3 spans 14 residues. The CDR3 is CVSTPARSNTEAFF. CDR3 in DNA: TGTGTCAGCACCCCCGCCAGGAGTAACACTGAAGCTTTCTTT. Looking up the rest from reference TRBV7-7 and TRBJ1-1 gives the full variable domain: GAGVSQSPRYKVTKRGQDVTLRCDPISSHATLYWYQQALGQGPEFLTYFNYEAQPDKSGLPSDRFSAERPEGSISTLTIQRTEQRDSAMYRCVSTPARSNTEAFFGQGTRLTVV.

This clonotype showed up many times. The V and J genes are TRBV9 and TRBJ2-1; 10 bases agree with TRBD2. Trimming took 3 bases from V and 0 from J; bases not matched to a gene: 3. Germline V gene lookup returns CDR1 SGDLS and CDR2 YYNGEE. CDR3 length equals 16 residues. The chain's CDR3 is CASSALAGGSYNEQFF. The CDR3 DNA follows: TGTGCCAGCAGCGCCTTAGCGGGGGGCTCCTACAATGAGCAGTTCTTC.

Many counts were recorded for this clonotype. The rearrangement uses TRBV7-2 and TRBJ1-4; no firm D call. V gave up 2 bases and J gave up 4 bases, with 11 bases separating them. Germline-derived CDR1 and CDR2 are SGHTA and FQGNSA. The CDR3 sequence is 15 residues long. The CDR3 coding sequence is TGTGCCAGCAGCTTACGGCAGGCTGGTAATGAAAAACTGTTTTTT. This codes for CASSLRQAGNEKLFF.

This clonotype was seen at least ten times. This chain joins TRBV6-2 or TRBV6-3 and TRBJ1-1; TRBD1 matches 9 bases. The ends lost 6 bases at V and 3 bases at J; junction bases unmatched: 2. Germline-derived CDR1 and CDR2 are MNHEY and SVGEGT. This CDR3 region has 13 residues. The CDR3, as DNA: TGTGCCAGCAGGGGGGACAGGGACACTGAAGCTTTCTTT. Translating gives CASRGDRDTEAFF.

As concerns this clonotype: The junction and the germline gene differ at one end; a read error may be behind it. The rearrangement joins TRBV4-3 to TRBJ2-1, with TRBD2 identical over 11 bases. This CDR3 spans 16 amino acids. Germline loops: CDR1 LGHNA, CDR2 YSLEER. The DNA of the CDR3 is TGCGCCAGCTCACCTCGGCTAGCGGGGGGTACCAATGAGCGGTTCTTC. It yields the protein CASSPRLAGGTNERFF.

This clonotype occurred many times. The rearrangement links TRBV6-5 to TRBJ1-2; D unclear. The CDR3 is 13 residues long. CDR1 MNHEY and CDR2 SVGAGI come from the germline V gene. V was trimmed by 2 bases and J by 8 bases, leaving 12 bases between them. The CDR3, as DNA: TGTGCCAGCAGTTACAACCCGGATAGAGGCTACACCTTC. This codes for CASSYNPDRGYTF.

This clonotype has only a few counts. V usage is TRBV2 and J usage is TRBJ2-1, with D hard to call. Trimming removed 6 bases at V and 0 bases at J, with 18 bases between. The CDR3 has 17 amino acids. CDR1 is SNHLY, CDR2 FYNNEI, per germline. This CDR3 reads CASSPGIGKLSYNEQFF. CDR3 nucleotides: TGTGCCAGCAGCCCCGGTATCGGCAAACTCTCCTACAATGAGCAGTTCTTC.

This clonotype was picked up many times. The chain uses TRBV5-4 and TRBJ2-7; D might be TRBD1 (5 bases). Trimming removed 4 bases at V and 0 bases at J, with 17 bases between. The germline CDR1 and CDR2 sequences are SGHNT and YYREEE (reference sequence). The CDR3 covers 16 residues. The CDR3 region is CASSLKHDSSSYEQYF. CDR3 coding DNA: TGTGCCAGCAGCCTAAAGCACGACAGTAGCTCCTACGAGCAGTACTTC.

This clonotype rates as medium-sized. J is TRBJ2-1 and V is TRBV20-1; TRBD2 matches 13 bases. CDR1 is DFQATT and CDR2 is SNEGSKA in the germline V gene (reference sequence). This CDR3 is 15 amino acids long. The trim removed 5 bases at V and 3 bases at J, leaving 4 bases unmatched. The CDR3 reads CSAPGTSGDYNEQFF. In DNA, the CDR3 is TGCAGTGCTCCTGGGACTAGCGGGGACTACAATGAGCAGTTCTTC.

This clonotype was detected a few times. The CDR3 spells CASSSTSGNTDTQYF. DNA for the CDR3: TGTGCCAGCAGCAGCACTAGCGGAAACACAGATACGCAGTATTTT. The chain is built from TRBV27 and TRBJ2-3; 8 bases line up with TRBD2. The CDR3 is made up of 15 amino acids. The V gene's germline CDR1 is MNHEY and CDR2 SMNVEV (reference sequence). V lost 6 bases and J lost 2; bases outside the gene matches: 7.

CDR3 sequence reads: CASSLAQTGTGELFF. As DNA, the CDR3 is TGCGCCAGCAGCTTGGCCCAGACCGGCACCGGGGAGCTGTTTTTT. The chain recombines TRBV5-1 with TRBJ2-2; D uncertain. CDR3 length: 15 residues. Deletions cut 0 bases from V and 4 bases from J, with 10 bases between. Germline values: CDR1 SGHRS, CDR2 YFSETQ.

This clonotype was recorded at least ten times. The chain is built from TRBV5-5 and TRBJ2-7, with D possibly being TRBD2 (5 bases). The germline CDR1 and CDR2 sequences are SGHKS and YYEKEE (reference sequence). The CDR3 runs to 15 residues. V lost 6 bases, J lost 4 bases, and 20 bases lay in between. Written as DNA, the CDR3 is TGTGCCAGCACCCCCGATGGTACGGGGAATTACGAGCAGTACTTC. It is translated as CASTPDGTGNYEQYF.

This clonotype showed up just a few times. V usage is TRBV6-4 and J usage is TRBJ2-1; possibly TRBD1 or TRBD2 for D (5 bases each). CDR3 length: 13 residues. V lost 4 bases and J 4 bases, leaving 8 bases between the germline ends. Germline values: CDR1 MRHNA, CDR2 SNTAGT. The CDR3 protein is CASSVGEYNEQFF. The CDR3 region has the DNA TGTGCCAGCAGTGTAGGGGAGTACAATGAGCAGTTCTTC.

This clonotype was observed a handful of times. The chain links TRBV12-3 or TRBV12-4 to TRBJ1-1, with D unresolved. The CDR3 has 12 residues. Between the trimmed V and J ends, which lost 5 bases and 0 bases, there was a span of 4 bases. The CDR3 sequence is CASSGMNTEAFF. The DNA for the CDR3 is TGTGCCAGCAGTGGAATGAACACTGAAGCTTTCTTT.

In its sample, this clonotype was seen many times. V gene TRBV19 combines with J gene TRBJ2-1; the match to TRBD1 covers 8 bases. The CDR3 is 16 residues long. Germline CDR1 is LNHDA and CDR2 is SQIVND (reference sequence). V dropped 1 base and J dropped 4; count of bases not matched to a gene: 6. The chain's CDR3 is CASSIVDRGRYNEQFF. The CDR3 DNA is TGTGCCAGTAGTATAGTTGACAGGGGACGTTACAATGAGCAGTTCTTC.